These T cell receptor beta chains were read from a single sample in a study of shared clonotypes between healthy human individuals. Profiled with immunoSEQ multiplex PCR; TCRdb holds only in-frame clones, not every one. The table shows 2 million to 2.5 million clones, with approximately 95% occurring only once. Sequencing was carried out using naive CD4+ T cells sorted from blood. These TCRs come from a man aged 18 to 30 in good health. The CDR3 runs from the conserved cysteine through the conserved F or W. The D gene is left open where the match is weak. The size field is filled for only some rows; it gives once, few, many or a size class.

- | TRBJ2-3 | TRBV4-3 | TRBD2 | TGCGCCAGCAGCGCGAGAGCGGGGAGCACAGATACGCAGTATTTT | CASSARAGSTDTQYF
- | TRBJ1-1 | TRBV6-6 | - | TGTGCCAGCAGTTACCAGGAAACGAACACTGAAGCTTTCTTT | CASSYQETNTEAFF
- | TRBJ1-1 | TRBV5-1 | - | TGCGCCAGCAGCTCCCCAGCAGGGTCGTTCACTGAAGCTTTCTTT | CASSSPAGSFTEAFF
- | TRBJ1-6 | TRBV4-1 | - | TGCGCCAGCAGCCAAGAAACGGGGAGTGACTATAATTCACCCCTCCACTTT | CASSQETGSDYNSPLHF
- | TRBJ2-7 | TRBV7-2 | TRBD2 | TGTGCCAGCAGCCCCGCCACTAGCGGGAGGATATACGAGCAGTACTTC | CASSPATSGRIYEQYF
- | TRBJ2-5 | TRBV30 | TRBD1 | TGTGCCTGGGGCCCGCAGGGGGTCCAAGAGACCCAGTACTTC | CAWGPQGVQETQYF
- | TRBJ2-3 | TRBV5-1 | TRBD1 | TGCGCCAGCAGTGCGCCGGGACAGGGGGCAGATACGCAGTATTTT | CASSAPGQGADTQYF
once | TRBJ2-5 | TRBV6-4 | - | TGTGCCAGTAACGGCTGGGTGCCTCAAGAGACCCAGTACTTC | CASNGWVPQETQYF
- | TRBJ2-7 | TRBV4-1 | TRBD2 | TGCGCCAGCAGCCCGACTAGCGGGGGGCCCTACGAGCAGTACTTC | CASSPTSGGPYEQYF
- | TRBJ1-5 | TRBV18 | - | TGTGCCAGCTCACCATACGGGGGTCAAAGCAATCAGCCCCAGCATTTT | CASSPYGGQSNQPQHF